Sequencing of this T cell receptor (beta chain) was carried out in a study of blood T cells in healthy people across ages. Study-level points and caveats: Relative to aged donors, long-lived donors carried more naive CD4+ cells and displayed higher diversity.

The second PCR ran about 6 to 12 cycles with a sample-barcoded 5' primer and J-beta primers. TCRdb used MiXCR to reprocess the 5' RACE reads, holding one entry per CDR3 protein. The repertoire holds about 1.4 million distinct CDR3 sequences, with 55% to 75% as singletons. The study drew donors from healthy Caucasian individuals in Russia aged 6 to 90. Extractions gave at least 6 micrograms of total RNA per sample. Of note for this clonotype: Its antigen is currently unknown.

The length of the CDR3 is 12 residues. The V and J ends lost 2 bases and 11 bases respectively, with 12 bases between them. The germline V gene has CDR1 ENHRY and CDR2 SYGVKD. The clonotype was recovered from a man younger than 35 in good health. Sequenced input: blood. This chain links TRBV10-3 with TRBJ2-5; D is tentatively TRBD1 or TRBD2 (5 bases each). The CDR3 region is CAISEGEGEQYF. The CDR3 DNA follows: TGTGCCATCAGTGAGGGCGAAGGGGAGCAGTACTTC.